What follows describes a single T cell receptor beta chain. This record comes from a study of blood T cell repertoires in COVID-19. In the study overall: The United States, Italy and Spain were the sources of the acute and convalescent COVID-19 samples. The analysed material was cDNA or gDNA that came from T cells, B-cell-depleted T cells, or PBMCs.

V was pared by 4 bases and J by 3 bases, with 11 bases between. The CDR3 covers 15 residues. Germline V gene lookup returns CDR1 SGDLS and CDR2 YYNGEE. Original analysis: Amplification with reference gene primers provided the estimates of nucleated cell counts. Method: immunoSEQ multiplex PCR; TCRdb's copy keeps in-frame clones and lacks some. V and J calls and clone size are given by that table; D and trimming were obtained from the DNA. The sample records fewer than 250,000 clones, about 85% being singletons. The source of this sequence is a woman aged 55-69 years with active or convalescent COVID-19. Sequencing input: peripheral blood. This sequence joins TRBV9 and TRBJ1-6, with D perhaps matching TRBD1 (5 bases). CDR3 protein: CASSSAQGYNSPLHF. CDR3 nucleotides: TGTGCCAGCAGCTCTGCTCAGGGCTATAATTCACCCCTCCACTTT.